Each of the 23 T cell receptor beta chains below was sequenced from the same sample in a study of blood T cell repertoires in COVID-19. The protocol was immunoSEQ multiplex PCR, while the TCRdb copy is restricted to in-frame clones and leaves out a portion. Among approximately 70,000 clones listed, about 85% were seen once. The specimen was peripheral blood. The receptors were sampled from a woman in her forties or fifties with COVID-19, enrolled during active disease.

The V and J genes are TRBV20-1 and TRBJ2-1; D is unclear. V was cut by 3 bases and J by 10 bases, with 10 bases left in between. The CDR3 is made up of 11 amino acids. CDR1 DFQATT and CDR2 SNEGSKA come from the germline V gene (reference sequence). The CDR3 spells CSASYLQEQFF. The DNA for the CDR3 is TGCAGTGCTAGCTATTTACAGGAGCAGTTCTTC.

The genes are TRBV24-1 and TRBJ2-5; D is unresolved. The CDR3 is 14 residues long. Trimming removed 7 bases at V and 2 bases at J, with 13 bases between. CDR1 and CDR2 from the germline V gene are KGHDR and SFDVKD. The CDR3 reads CATSSPAPQETQYF. DNA for the CDR3: TGTGCCACCAGCAGTCCCGCTCCTCAAGAGACCCAGTACTTC.

V gene TRBV21-1 combines with J gene TRBJ2-5; whether TRBD1, the table's D call, matches the DNA was not checked. TRBV21-1 is assigned pseudogene status. The CDR3 covers 17 residues. CDR3 coding DNA: TGTGCCAGCAGCAAAGCTATAACCCAGGGCCCAATAGAGACCCAGTACTTC. It specifies CASSKAITQGPIETQYF.

This clone was seen a single time. Mismatch with germline at one junction end may stem from a read error. The V gene is TRBV28, the J gene TRBJ1-5; the D gene is possibly TRBD1 (5 bases). This CDR3 comprises 16 residues. Germline V gene data show CDR1 as MDHEN and CDR2 as SYDVKM. In DNA, the CDR3 is TGTGCCAGCAGAACTCAAAGCCGGACACCCAATCGGCCCCAGCATTTT. Its translation is CASRTQSRTPNRPQHF.

This clone occurred a few times. The chain is built from TRBV30 and TRBJ2-7, with 8 bases matching TRBD2. Germline V gene data show CDR1 as GTSNPN and CDR2 as SVGIG (reference sequence). There are 11 residues in the CDR3. Trimming took 5 bases from V and 5 from J; bases not matched to a gene: 2. CDR3 amino acids: CAWGTRDEQYF. As DNA, the CDR3 is TGTGCCTGGGGGACTAGGGACGAGCAGTACTTC.

The chain links TRBV2 to TRBJ2-5; 8 bases are shared with TRBD1. The V and J ends lost 11 bases and 5 bases, in that order; junction bases with no gene match: 7. Germline CDR1 and CDR2: SNHLY and FYNNEI. The CDR3 totals 12 residues. The CDR3: CAGGQGGETQYF. CDR3 sequence (DNA): TGTGCCGGCGGACAGGGAGGCGAGACCCAGTACTTC.

The gene calls are TRBV6-5 and TRBJ1-4; 7 bases line up with TRBD1. Germline V lookup: CDR1 MNHEY, CDR2 SVGAGI. CDR3 size: 15 residues. With V trimmed by 5 bases and J by 7 bases, 10 bases remained unmatched. The CDR3 here is CASSTRRGRGEKLFF. DNA for the CDR3: TGTGCCAGCAGTACCCGAAGGGGGCGGGGTGAAAAACTGTTTTTT.

CDR3 coding DNA: TGTGCCAGTAGGACAGGTCCGAATTCACCCCTCCACTTT. Its protein is CASRTGPNSPLHF. This chain uses TRBV19 with TRBJ1-6; a weak D match, TRBD1 (6 bases). Trimming stripped 6 bases from V and 7 bases from J, with 10 bases between. CDR1 and CDR2 from the germline V gene are LNHDA and SQIVND (reference sequence). The CDR3 has 13 amino acids.

V gene TRBV28 combines with J gene TRBJ2-7, with TRBD2 as a possible D gene (6 bases). Germline CDR1 and CDR2: MDHEN and SYDVKM. V shed 2 bases and J shed 6 bases, with 14 bases lying between them. The CDR3 extends over 14 amino acids. CDR3 amino acids: CASSLTGREREQYF. The CDR3 nucleotides read TGTGCCAGCAGTTTAACGGGGCGGGAACGCGAGCAGTACTTC.

This chain uses TRBV6-5 with TRBJ2-6, with D possibly TRBD1 on 5 matching bases. Deletions cut 10 bases from V and 4 bases from J, with 14 bases between. The length of the CDR3 is 14 residues. CDR1 and CDR2 (germline): MNHEY, SVGAGI. Here the CDR3 DNA reads TGTGCCACTAAGGGGATGTTCGGGGCCAACGTCCTGACTTTC. It translates to CATKGMFGANVLTF.

This sequence joins TRBV28 and TRBJ1-1; D perhaps matches TRBD1 (6 bases). This CDR3 has 13 residues. Trimming cost V 5 bases and J 1 base, with 8 bases left between them. Germline loops: CDR1 MDHEN, CDR2 SYDVKM. CDR3 sequence (DNA): TGTGCCAGCAGTGAGACAGGGAACACTGAAGCTTTCTTT. Translating gives CASSETGNTEAFF.

This clone showed up just once. The chain couples TRBV6-5 to TRBJ2-5, with 10 nucleotides matching TRBD2. J lost 11 bases, V lost 10 bases, and 16 bases had no gene match. CDR3 length equals 14 residues. CDR1 and CDR2 from the germline V gene are MNHEY and SVGAGI. CDR3 bases: TGTGCCATAGACCTAGCGGGAGTGAAGGGGGTGCAGTACTTC. It specifies CAIDLAGVKGVQYF.

The chain combines TRBV28 with TRBJ2-5; a weak D match, TRBD2 (6 bases). The CDR3 is 14 residues long. The germline gives CDR1 MDHEN, CDR2 SYDVKM. The V end was cut by 3 bases, the J end by 5 bases, with 13 bases between. CDR3 DNA sequence: TGTGCCAGCAGTTTCTTGGGGGGTAGGGAGACCCAGTACTTC. Translated, it gives CASSFLGGRETQYF.

Written as DNA, the CDR3 is TGTGCCAGCAGTGAAGCTTCACAGGCGAATCAGCCCCAGCATTTT. Translated, it gives CASSEASQANQPQHF. The V gene is TRBV2, the J gene TRBJ1-5, with D maybe TRBD1 (5 bases). The CDR3 contains 15 residues. Trimming left V 0 bases short and J 4 bases short, with 10 bases between. Germline loops: CDR1 SNHLY, CDR2 FYNNEI.

The chain joins TRBV10-3 to TRBJ2-1, with 8 bases identical to TRBD1. Germline values: CDR1 ENHRY, CDR2 SYGVKD. The CDR3 runs to 15 residues. The V and J ends lost 2 bases and 7 bases, in that order; junction bases with no gene match: 7. The DNA for the CDR3 is TGTGCCATCAGTGAGAGGGGACAGGTTGGAAATGAGCAGTTCTTC. This codes for CAISERGQVGNEQFF.

The V and J genes are TRBV2 and TRBJ1-2; possible D gene TRBD1, 5 bases. The germline V gene has CDR1 SNHLY and CDR2 FYNNEI. The V end was cut by 6 bases, the J end by 0 bases, with 11 bases between. CDR3 length: 14 residues. CDR3 residues: CASRETDTNYGYTF. CDR3 sequence (DNA): TGTGCCAGCAGGGAGACAGATACTAACTATGGCTACACCTTC.

The table lists this clone with a count of one. The chain combines TRBV5-4 with TRBJ2-7, with D possibly being TRBD2 (6 bases). The CDR3 has 16 residues. Germline CDR1 is SGHNT and CDR2 is YYREEE (reference sequence). Between the trimmed V and J ends, which lost 3 bases and 3 bases, there was a span of 19 bases. CDR3 loop: CASSSAGASVNYEQYF. The CDR3 DNA is TGTGCCAGCAGCTCGGCTGGGGCTAGCGTTAACTACGAGCAGTACTTC.

The rearrangement uses TRBV19 and TRBJ2-1, with TRBD2 matching over 8 bases. This CDR3 is 16 amino acids long. V shed 0 bases, J shed 8 bases, and the junction held 9 bases outside the gene matches. Germline assignment: CDR1 LNHDA and CDR2 SQIVND (reference sequence). CDR3 in amino acids: CASSIDRAASGHEQFF. CDR3 bases: TGTGCCAGTAGTATAGATCGGGCCGCTAGCGGGCATGAGCAGTTCTTC.

The chain carries TRBV7-2 and TRBJ1-1; D perhaps matches TRBD1 (6 bases). Germline V CDR1 and CDR2: SGHTA, FQGNSA. V was cut by 4 bases and J by 8 bases, with 14 bases left in between. CDR3 size: 13 residues. The CDR3 DNA follows: TGTGCCAGCAGCTCCCAGGGGTTTTTCGAAGCTTTCTTT. It yields the protein CASSSQGFFEAFF. Combining the CDR3 with reference TRBV7-2 and TRBJ1-1 gives the whole variable domain GAGVSQSPSNKVTEKGKDVELRCDPISGHTALYWYRQSLGQGLEFLIYFQGNSAPDKSGLPSDRFSAERTGGSVSTLTIQRTQQEDSAVYLCASSSQGFFEAFFGQGTRLTVV.

The chain uses TRBV11-3 and TRBJ2-2; TRBD2 agrees at 14 bases. J gave up 5 bases and V 5 bases, and 10 bases lay outside the gene matches. Per germline, CDR1 SGHNT and CDR2 YENEEA. The CDR3 totals 18 residues. The CDR3 DNA reads TGTGCCAGCAGCCCCCACCCGGGACTAGCGGGAGCAACCGGGGAGCTGTTTTTT. It codes for CASSPHPGLAGATGELFF.

The V and J genes are TRBV6-5 and TRBJ2-5; no clear D gene. The V end lost 6 bases, the J end lost 3 bases, and 14 bases lay between the germline ends. CDR1 is MNHEY and CDR2 is SVGAGI in the germline V gene. The length of the CDR3 is 14 residues. The CDR3 bases are TGTGCCAGCAGGTTAGCCCCCAGAGAAGAGACCCAGTACTTC. Its protein is CASRLAPREETQYF.

V gene TRBV24-1 combines with J gene TRBJ2-2; 10 bases fit TRBD2. V trimming: 4 bases; J trimming: 3 bases; junction bases outside the gene matches: 4. This CDR3 region has 16 residues. Looked up from germline, CDR1 is KGHDR and CDR2 is SFDVKD. CDR3 coding DNA: TGTGCCACCAGTGACACGACTAGCGGGTACACCGGGGAGCTGTTTTTT. Translation: CATSDTTSGYTGELFF.

This clone has just one count. This chain joins TRBV5-6 and TRBJ2-2; D is undetermined. In germline, CDR1 is SGHDT, CDR2 YYEEEE. CDR3 length: 16 residues. V was pared by 0 bases and J by 1 base, with 10 bases between. Written as DNA, the CDR3 is TGTGCCAGCAGCTTGGGTCTCCCCAGGAACACCGGGGAGCTGTTTTTT. Protein: CASSLGLPRNTGELFF.